This T cell receptor beta chain was retrieved from a study of identifying expanded T cells in peripheral blood. Study-wide points: Roughly 1.2 clones differed between technical replicates, versus approximately 16 and 19 over time. Across healthy donors, higher total template counts meant significantly greater approximately two-week count variance.

Note on this clone: No antigen is known for it.

The table came from immunoSEQ multiplex PCR; TCRdb's copy has only in-frame clones and leaves some out. The sample consists of more than 95,000 clones, 75% to 90% of them appearing once. Germline lookup yields CDR1 SQVTM and CDR2 ANQGSEA. V lost 6 bases, J lost 5 bases, and 6 bases stayed unmatched. The CDR3 extends over 13 amino acids. No infections or other immune events were documented during collection. The chain combines TRBV29-1 with TRBJ1-4; 7 nucleotides align to TRBD1. The sample taken for sequencing was blood. This receptor was identified in a person aged 18 to 75 in good health. The CDR3 here is CSVAGTANEKLFF. The CDR3, as DNA: TGCAGCGTGGCCGGGACAGCAAATGAAAAACTGTTTTTT.